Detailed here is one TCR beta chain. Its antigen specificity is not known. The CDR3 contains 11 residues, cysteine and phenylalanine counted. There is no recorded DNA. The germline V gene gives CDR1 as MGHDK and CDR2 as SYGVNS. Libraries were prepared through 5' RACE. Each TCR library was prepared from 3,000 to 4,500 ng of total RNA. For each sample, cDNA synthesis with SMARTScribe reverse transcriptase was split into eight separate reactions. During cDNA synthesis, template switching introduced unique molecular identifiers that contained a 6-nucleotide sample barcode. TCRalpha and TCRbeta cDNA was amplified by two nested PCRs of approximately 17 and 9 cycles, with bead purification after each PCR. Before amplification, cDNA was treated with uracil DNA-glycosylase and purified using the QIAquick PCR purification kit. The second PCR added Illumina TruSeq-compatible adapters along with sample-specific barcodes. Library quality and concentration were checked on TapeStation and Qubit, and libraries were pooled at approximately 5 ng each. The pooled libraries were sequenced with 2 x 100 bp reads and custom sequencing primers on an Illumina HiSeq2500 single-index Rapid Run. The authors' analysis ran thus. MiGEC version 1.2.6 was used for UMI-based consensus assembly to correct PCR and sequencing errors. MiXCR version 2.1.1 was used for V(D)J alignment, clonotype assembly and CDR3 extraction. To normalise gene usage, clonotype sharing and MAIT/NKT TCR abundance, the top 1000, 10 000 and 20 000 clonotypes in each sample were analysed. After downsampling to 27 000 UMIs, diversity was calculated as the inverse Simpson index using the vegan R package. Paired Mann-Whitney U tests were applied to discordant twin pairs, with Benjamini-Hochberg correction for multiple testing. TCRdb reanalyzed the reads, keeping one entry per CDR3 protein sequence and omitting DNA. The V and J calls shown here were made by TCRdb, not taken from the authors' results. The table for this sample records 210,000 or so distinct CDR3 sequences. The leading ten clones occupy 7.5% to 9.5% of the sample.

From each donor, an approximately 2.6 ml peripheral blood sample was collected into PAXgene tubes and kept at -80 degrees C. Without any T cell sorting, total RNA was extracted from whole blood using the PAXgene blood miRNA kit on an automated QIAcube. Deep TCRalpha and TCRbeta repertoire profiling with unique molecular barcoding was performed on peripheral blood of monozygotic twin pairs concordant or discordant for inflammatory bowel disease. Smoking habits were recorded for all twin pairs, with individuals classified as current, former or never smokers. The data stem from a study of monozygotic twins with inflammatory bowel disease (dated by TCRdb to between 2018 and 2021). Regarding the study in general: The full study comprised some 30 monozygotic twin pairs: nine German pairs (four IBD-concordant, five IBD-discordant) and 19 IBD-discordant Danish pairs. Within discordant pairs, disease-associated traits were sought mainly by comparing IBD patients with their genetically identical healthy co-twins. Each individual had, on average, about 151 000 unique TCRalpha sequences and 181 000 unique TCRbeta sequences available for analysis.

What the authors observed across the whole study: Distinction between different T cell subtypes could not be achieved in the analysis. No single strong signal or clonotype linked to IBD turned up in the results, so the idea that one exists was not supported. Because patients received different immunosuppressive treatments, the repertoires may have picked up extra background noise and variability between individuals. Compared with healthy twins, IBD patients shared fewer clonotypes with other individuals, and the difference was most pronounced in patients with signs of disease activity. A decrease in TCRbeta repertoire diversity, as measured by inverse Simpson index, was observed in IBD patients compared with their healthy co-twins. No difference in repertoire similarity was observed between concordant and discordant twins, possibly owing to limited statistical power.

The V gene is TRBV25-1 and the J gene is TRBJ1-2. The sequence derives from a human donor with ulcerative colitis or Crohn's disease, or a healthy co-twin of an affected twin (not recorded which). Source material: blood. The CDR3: CASRAGRSYTF.